The sample holds one count of the clone carrying this T cell receptor beta chain. The V gene lost 1 base and the J gene lost 0 bases, with 16 bases spanning the gap. Germline V gene sequence: CDR1 SGHTA, CDR2 FQGNSA. This CDR3 is 18 amino acids long. These data are taken from a study of Graves' ophthalmopathy and Graves' hyperthyroidism. Study as a whole: The collection of peripheral blood took place at initial diagnosis, before any treatment.

RNA served as the template for amplifying TCR beta CDR3 regions. RT-PCR in the first round used HTBI primers; a second-round multiplex PCR followed. MiXCR, applied by TCRdb to the multiplex PCR reads, yields one record per CDR3 protein. The table records 200,000 to 300,000 distinct CDR3 sequences, approximately 42% of them present only once. A duration under 3 months, NOSPECS ≥4, CAS ≥3 and moderate-to-severe activity characterized the donors with ophthalmopathy. Excluded: other autoimmune disease, uncontrolled infection, pregnancy or lactation. PBMCs were obtained from roughly 9 ml of fresh peripheral blood.

Specimen: peripheral blood. The chain joins TRBV7-2 to TRBJ1-5; D is unresolved. The receptor was derived from an adult man with Graves' ophthalmopathy. CDR3 bases: TGTGCCAGCAGCTTAGGGGCAGGAGGAAAAAGTAGCAATCAGCCCCAGCATTTT. It encodes CASSLGAGGKSSNQPQHF.